A single sample gave rise to the 28 T cell receptor beta chains below, sequenced in a study of shared clonotypes between healthy human individuals. Clones were read by immunoSEQ multiplex PCR, and TCRdb kept only the in-frame ones, dropping some. The table shows some 980,000 clones, with approximately 80% occurring only once. What was sequenced was memory CD4+ T cells sorted from blood. Subset of the sample: CD45RA-negative fraction. The receptors stem from a man younger than 35 in good health.

The J gene is TRBJ2-7, the V gene TRBV5-4, with 10 nucleotides matching TRBD1. J was trimmed by 3 bases and V by 4 bases; bases with no gene match: 10. In germline, CDR1 is SGHNT, CDR2 YYREEE (reference sequence). The CDR3 is made up of 16 amino acids. In DNA, the CDR3 is TGTGCCAGCAGCCCCCCTGGGGACAGGGGATACTACGAGCAGTACTTC. It translates to CASSPPGDRGYYEQYF.

This clone was found a few times. The chain combines TRBV2 with TRBJ2-7, with 11 positions matching TRBD1. The CDR3 contains 13 residues. The junction had 4 bases not matched to a gene; V was cut back by 8 bases and J by 4 bases. Germline V gene sequence: CDR1 SNHLY, CDR2 FYNNEI. CDR3 loop: CASRDRGLYEQYF. In nucleotides, the CDR3 is TGTGCCAGCCGGGACAGGGGGTTATACGAGCAGTACTTC.

The chain is built from TRBV6-6 and TRBJ2-1, with TRBD2 matching 8 bases. Germline-derived CDR1 and CDR2 are MNHNY and SVGAGI (reference sequence). V was pared by 0 bases and J by 7 bases, with 8 bases of the junction left unmatched. The CDR3 is 16 residues long. The CDR3 is CASSYSAGGGKNEQFF. The DNA of the CDR3 is TGTGCCAGCAGTTACTCGGCGGGAGGAGGGAAAAATGAGCAGTTCTTC.

V usage is TRBV29-1 and J usage is TRBJ2-5; 7 bases line up with TRBD2. The CDR3 runs 11 residues. Germline V gene data show CDR1 as SQVTM and CDR2 as ANQGSEA. Losses at the gene ends were 7 bases for V and 4 bases for J; bases not matched to a gene: 3. The DNA for the CDR3 is TGCAGCGGGGGGGAGGGAGAGACCCAGTACTTC. This codes for CSGGEGETQYF. Based on the CDR3 plus reference TRBV29-1 and TRBJ2-5, the full variable domain is SAVISQKPSRDICQRGTSLTIQCQVDSQVTMMFWYRQQPGQSLTLIATANQGSEATYESGFVIDKFPISRPNLTFSTLTVSNMSPEDSSIYLCSGGEGETQYFGPGTRLLVL.

The rearrangement uses TRBV5-1 and TRBJ2-3; the D is unclear. The CDR3 spans 16 residues. Germline CDR1 SGHRS, CDR2 YFSETQ. V lost 0 bases, J lost 2 bases, and 13 bases lay in between. This CDR3 is CASSLVGQALTDTQYF. The CDR3 region has the DNA TGCGCCAGCAGCTTGGTTGGGCAGGCACTCACAGATACGCAGTATTTT.

The CDR3 bases are TGTGCCAGCAGCTTAGTAGAGAGAGATACGCAGTATTTT. Amino acid sequence: CASSLVERDTQYF. The chain employs TRBV7-6 and TRBJ2-3, with D uncertain. The CDR3 has 13 amino acids. V lost 1 base and J lost 5, with 7 bases in between. Germline assignment: CDR1 SGHVS and CDR2 FNYEAQ.

The rearrangement uses TRBV5-6 and TRBJ1-1, with no clear D. Germline V gene data show CDR1 as SGHDT and CDR2 as YYEEEE. The CDR3 contains 18 residues. Trimming removed 0 bases at V and 0 bases at J, with 18 bases between. The CDR3 sequence is CASSLAYSIDVLNTEAFF. The DNA for the CDR3 is TGTGCCAGCAGCTTGGCCTACAGTATCGATGTACTGAACACTGAAGCTTTCTTT.

The chain carries TRBV6-1 and TRBJ1-6; tentatively, D is TRBD1 (5 bases). Between the trimmed V and J ends, which lost 0 bases and 8 bases, there was a span of 14 bases. CDR3 length: 16 residues. Germline values: CDR1 MNHNS, CDR2 SASEGT. The CDR3 nucleotides are TGTGCCAGCAGTGAAGCGGGGCGGCAGGGACATTCACCCCTCCACTTT. This codes for CASSEAGRQGHSPLHF.

The rearrangement joins TRBV6-6 to TRBJ1-1, with a possible D match to TRBD1 (5 bases). CDR1 is MNHNY and CDR2 is SVGAGI in the germline V gene (reference sequence). This CDR3 contains 14 residues. The V end was cut by 9 bases, the J end by 0 bases, with 14 bases between. The CDR3 sequence: CASLFQGMNTEAFF. CDR3 in DNA: TGTGCCAGTCTATTCCAGGGCATGAACACTGAAGCTTTCTTT.

The V and J genes are TRBV10-3 and TRBJ2-1, with 9 bases lining up with TRBD2. J lost 7 bases, V lost 4 bases, and 5 bases had no gene match. CDR3 length: 14 amino acids. CDR1 is ENHRY and CDR2 is SYGVKD in the germline V gene. The CDR3 region has the DNA TGTGCCATCAGTGGGGCGGGAGGGCCTAATGAGCAGTTCTTC. Its translation: CAISGAGGPNEQFF.

This clone was seen many times. This chain connects TRBV27 to TRBJ2-5; no clear D. V was trimmed by 5 bases and J by 4 bases, leaving 17 bases between them. Per the germline V gene, CDR1 is MNHEY and CDR2 is SMNVEV (reference sequence). There are 15 residues in the CDR3. The CDR3 reads CASSLTRNIRETQYF. DNA of the CDR3: TGTGCCAGCAGTCTCACCCGCAATATAAGAGAGACCCAGTACTTC.

This rearrangement joins TRBV29-1 to TRBJ2-4, with TRBD1 matching 12 bases. V trimming: 7 bases; J trimming: 9 bases; junction bases outside the gene matches: 7. From germline, CDR1 is SQVTM and CDR2 ANQGSEA. The CDR3 extends over 13 amino acids. CDR3: CSASGTGGSIQYF. The DNA for the CDR3 is TGCAGCGCGTCCGGGACAGGGGGCTCCATTCAGTACTTC.

CDR3 in amino acids: CASSGTGFNNEKLFF. The CDR3 DNA is TGTGCCAGCAGCGGGACAGGGTTTAATAATGAAAAACTGTTTTTT. The rearrangement uses TRBV2 and TRBJ1-4; the match to TRBD1 covers 9 bases. The CDR3 is made up of 15 amino acids. The germline gives CDR1 SNHLY, CDR2 FYNNEI. The V segment lost 6 bases and the J segment 4 bases; nucleotides outside the gene matches: 6.

The chain has TRBV6-1 and TRBJ2-5; D unresolved. CDR3 size: 12 residues. Trimming cost V 5 bases and J 5 bases, with 9 bases left between them. Per the germline V gene, CDR1 is MNHNS and CDR2 is SASEGT. The CDR3 DNA is TGTGCCAGCAGTAGGGCCTTGGAGACCCAGTACTTC. It translates to CASSRALETQYF.

The V call is TRBV2, the J call TRBJ1-2; no firm D call. The germline CDR1 and CDR2 sequences are SNHLY and FYNNEI. The CDR3 has 14 residues. The ends were cut back, 4 bases at V and 4 bases at J, with 13 bases in the middle. The CDR3 loop reads CASSVKFDSYGYTF. The CDR3 DNA reads as TGTGCCAGCAGTGTAAAGTTCGACTCCTATGGCTACACCTTC.

The chain combines TRBV27 with TRBJ2-5; D gene unclear. The germline V gene encodes CDR1 MNHEY and CDR2 SMNVEV (reference sequence). This CDR3 contains 13 residues. V lost 3 bases and J 5 bases, leaving 10 bases between the germline ends. CDR3 loop: CASSFGKGETQYF. CDR3 bases: TGTGCCAGCAGTTTTGGGAAAGGGGAGACCCAGTACTTC.

This clone was observed a handful of times. The rearrangement joins TRBV5-6 to TRBJ2-3, with TRBD2 identical over 10 bases. The germline gives CDR1 SGHDT, CDR2 YYEEEE. V dropped 5 bases and J dropped 0; count of bases not matched to a gene: 9. The CDR3 is 17 residues long. Here the CDR3 DNA reads TGTGCCAGCAGACTGAGGACTAGCGGAGGTAGCACAGATACGCAGTATTTT. It codes for CASRLRTSGGSTDTQYF.

The gene calls are TRBV5-1 and TRBJ2-5, with 10 bases aligning to TRBD1. The CDR3 totals 16 residues. Germline-derived CDR1 and CDR2 are SGHRS and YFSETQ. Trimming took 3 bases from V and 3 from J; bases not matched to a gene: 8. The CDR3 coding sequence is TGCGCCAGCAGCTCCACCTCGGACAGGGGGAAAGAGACCCAGTACTTC. Translation: CASSSTSDRGKETQYF.

The rearrangement uses TRBV21-1 and TRBJ1-2. TRBV21-1 represents a pseudogene. The CDR3 covers 15 residues. DNA for the CDR3: TGTGCCAGCAGCCGAAGCGAGGGCTCCAACTATGGCTACACCTTC. It codes for CASSRSEGSNYGYTF.

The chain is built from TRBV5-6 and TRBJ2-7; TRBD1 agrees at 10 bases. This CDR3 comprises 17 residues. CDR1 and CDR2 (germline): SGHDT, YYEEEE. After removal of 4 bases from V and 4 bases from J, the junction contained 14 bases not matched to a gene. The CDR3 DNA is TGTGCCAGCAGCCCTCCGGGACAGGGGAGGCAAGGTTACGAGCAGTACTTC. Translated, it gives CASSPPGQGRQGYEQYF.

This chain joins TRBV6-1 and TRBJ1-1; no reliable D call. This CDR3 spans 11 amino acids. The V and J ends lost 6 bases and 8 bases respectively, with 10 bases between them. Germline V gene sequence: CDR1 MNHNS, CDR2 SASEGT. CDR3 DNA sequence: TGTGCCAGCAGGGGAGCCTGGGAAGCTTTCTTT. Its protein is CASRGAWEAFF.

As to this clone: This sample also contains other DNA sequences that code for the same CDR3. The chain combines TRBV20-1 with TRBJ1-2; D ambiguous. Deletions cut 6 bases from V and 8 bases from J, with 10 bases between. The CDR3 runs to 10 residues. Germline CDR1 and CDR2: DFQATT and SNEGSKA (reference sequence). The CDR3 is CSAWTAGYTF. Here the CDR3 DNA reads TGCAGTGCCTGGACGGCCGGCTACACCTTC.

The gene calls are TRBV5-1 and TRBJ1-4; 7 nucleotides line up with TRBD1. The CDR3 contains 14 residues. Trimming took 5 bases from V and 5 from J; bases not matched to a gene: 6. The germline V gene encodes CDR1 SGHRS and CDR2 YFSETQ. The CDR3 loop reads CASSQGQSNEKLFF. The CDR3 region has the DNA TGCGCCAGCAGTCAGGGACAGTCGAATGAAAAACTGTTTTTT.

The rearrangement links TRBV19 to TRBJ1-5; 10 positions agree with TRBD1. Per germline, CDR1 LNHDA and CDR2 SQIVND (reference sequence). V was pared by 3 bases and J by 3 bases, with 11 bases of the junction left unmatched. CDR3 length: 18 residues. The CDR3 region is CASSIDRGRGNANQPQHF. The CDR3, as DNA: TGTGCCAGTAGTATTGACAGGGGGCGAGGGAACGCCAATCAGCCCCAGCATTTT.

Note on this clone: Other DNA sequences in the sample encode the same CDR3. The rearrangement links TRBV30 to TRBJ1-1; D not certain. V dropped 1 base and J dropped 2 bases, with 8 bases sitting between them. This CDR3 comprises 13 residues. Germline CDR1 is GTSNPN and CDR2 is SVGIG (reference sequence). The CDR3 DNA follows: TGTGCCTGGAGTGGGGCCGGAAACACTGAAGCTTTCTTT. This gives the protein CAWSGAGNTEAFF.

The chain is built from TRBV5-1 and TRBJ1-2; 9 bases are a match to TRBD1. This CDR3 has 15 amino acids. Looked up from germline, CDR1 is SGHRS and CDR2 is YFSETQ. Germline trimming cut 5 bases from V and 4 bases from J; bases unmatched to any gene: 9. Here the CDR3 DNA reads TGCGCCAGCAGTCCGTCCGGGACAGGGTCCTATGGCTACACCTTC. Translated: CASSPSGTGSYGYTF.

The chain is built from TRBV4-2 and TRBJ2-2, with 11 bases identical to TRBD2. This CDR3 comprises 15 residues. J gave up 4 bases and V 4 bases, and 2 bases lay outside the gene matches. CDR1 LGHNA and CDR2 YNFKEQ come from the germline V gene. CDR3 DNA: TGTGCCAGCAGCCGTAGCGGGGGGGCCACCGGGGAGCTGTTTTTT. Protein sequence: CASSRSGGATGELFF.

In DNA form, the CDR3 reads TGTGCCAGCAGCGAGCTGAAGACAGGGGTCGGCGAGCAGTACTTC. It yields the protein CASSELKTGVGEQYF. The V call is TRBV2, the J call TRBJ2-7; 8 positions match TRBD1. V lost 6 bases and J lost 6; bases outside the gene matches: 13. Germline-derived CDR1 and CDR2 are SNHLY and FYNNEI. The CDR3 has 15 amino acids.